This is a list of T cell receptor beta chains from one sample in a study of patients and donors after allogeneic stem cell transplantation. Using its own MiXCR run on the RT-PCR reads, TCRdb lists one record per CDR3 protein. The sample shows fewer than 95,000 distinct CDR3 sequences, roughly 5.2% of them seen only once. Sample: blood, either unsorted or a sorted T cell fraction (not recorded which). The receptors originated from a human donor who was either an allogeneic HSCT recipient or a stem cell or donor lymphocyte infusion donor (not recorded which). It is not recorded whose cells these are; they may come from a transplant donor. Each CDR3 is given with its conserved first and last residue. The D gene is left open where the match is weak. Clone size is not always given. Where it is, it says once, few, many or a class for expanded clones.

V gene	CDR3 length	clone size	D gene	J gene	CDR3 DNA	CDR3 protein
TRBV20-1	13	many	NA	TRBJ1-5	TGCAGTGCCCTGGGCTTTAGCAATCAGCCCCAGCATTTT	CSALGFSNQPQHF
TRBV5-1	16	many	TRBD2	TRBJ2-1	TGCGCCTCCTCTACTAGCGGGAGAGATGGCTACAATGAGCAGTTCTTC	CASSTSGRDGYNEQFF
TRBV4-1	15	many	TRBD2	TRBJ2-7	TGCGCCAGCAGCCATCTAGCGGGAGCAACCTACGAGCAGTACTTC	CASSHLAGATYEQYF
TRBV15	14	NA	TRBD1	TRBJ1-4	TGTGCCACCAGCGGATTGACAGGGTCTGAAAAACTGTTTTTT	CATSGLTGSEKLFF
TRBV2	17	many	NA	TRBJ2-3	TGTGCCAGCAGCCTCAACTTAGGGGGAGCAGGCACAGATACGCAGTATTTT	CASSLNLGGAGTDTQYF
TRBV7-6	11	many	NA	TRBJ2-5	TGTGCCAGCAGCTGGGAAGAGACCCAGTACTTC	CASSWEETQYF
TRBV12-3/TRBV12-4	14	many	NA	TRBJ1-3	TGTGCCAGCAGTTCCGGGGCATCTGGAAACACCATATATTTT	CASSSGASGNTIYF
TRBV7-6	19	few	TRBD2	TRBJ2-3	TGTGCCAGCAGCTTAGGGGTGAGAGGAACTAGCGGGGGAGCAGATACGCAGTATTTT	CASSLGVRGTSGGADTQYF
TRBV7-9	15	many	TRBD2	TRBJ2-1	TGTGCCAGCAGCTTAGGTGGTAGCGGGTACAATGAGCAGTTCTTC	CASSLGGSGYNEQFF
TRBV20-1	15	NA	TRBD1	TRBJ1-2	TGCAGTGCCCGGGACAGCGAATTGTTTAACTATGGCTACACCTTC	CSARDSELFNYGYTF
TRBV20-1	17	many	TRBD2	TRBJ2-1	TGCAGTGCTAGGGCGACTAGCGGGGGGATTAGTGGGAATGAGCAGTTCTTC	CSARATSGGISGNEQFF
TRBV9	11	many	NA	TRBJ2-3	TGTGCCAGCAGCGACAGAGATACGCAGTATTTT	CASSDRDTQYF
TRBV5-5	14	NA	TRBD1	TRBJ2-2	TGTGCCAGCAGCTTGGTTAGGGGGCACGGGGAGCTGTTTTTT	CASSLVRGHGELFF
TRBV3-1	13	many	NA	TRBJ1-2	TGTGCCAGCAGCCCTACGGGGCCCTATGGCTACACCTTC	CASSPTGPYGYTF
TRBV27	13	NA	NA	TRBJ2-7	TGTGCCAGCAGTTTATCTCGACAGAACGAGCAGTACTTC	CASSLSRQNEQYF
TRBV27	13	many	NA	TRBJ1-2	TGTGCCAGCAGTTTAGAGGGGAACTATGGCTACACCTTC	CASSLEGNYGYTF
TRBV5-1	16	many	TRBD2	TRBJ2-1	TGCGCCAGCAGCTTGACCTCTAGCGGGGGGGCGGATGAGCAGTTCTTC	CASSLTSSGGADEQFF
TRBV16	14	many	TRBD1	TRBJ2-7	TGTGCCAGCGCACGACAGGGTGGCTCCTACGAGCAGTACTTC	CASARQGGSYEQYF
TRBV5-1	16	many	NA	TRBJ2-2	TGCGCCAGCAGCTTGCGAACAGGGGGGGACACCGGGGAGCTGTTTTTT	CASSLRTGGDTGELFF
TRBV28	14	few	NA	TRBJ1-6	TGTGCCAGCAGTTCCCCAGCTTTTAATTCACCCCTCCACTTT	CASSSPAFNSPLHF
TRBV27	13	many	NA	TRBJ1-6	TGTGCCAGCAGCCCACTTGGTGGTTCACCCCTCCACTTT	CASSPLGGSPLHF
TRBV14	14	few	NA	TRBJ2-6	TGTGCCAGCAGCCAACACTCTGGGGCCAACGTCCTGACTTTC	CASSQHSGANVLTF
TRBV21-1	14	many	NA	TRBJ1-2	TGTGCCAGCAGCAAAGGGGACAGGGTCTATGGCTACACCTTC	CASSKGDRVYGYTF
TRBV20-1	16	many	TRBD1	TRBJ2-1	TGCAGTGCTGAGGGATCGGACAGGGGGACCCTTAATGAGCAGTTCTTC	CSAEGSDRGTLNEQFF
TRBV4-1	15	many	NA	TRBJ2-7	TGCGCCAGCAGCCAAGATCGCAGGGGAATCTACGAGCAGTACTTC	CASSQDRRGIYEQYF
TRBV6-6	13	many	NA	TRBJ1-5	TGTGCCAGCAGTTTGGGGATCAATCAGCCCCAGCATTTT	CASSLGINQPQHF
TRBV6-6	13	many	NA	TRBJ1-1	TGTGCCAGCAGCAGTTATGGCGACACTGAAGCTTTCTTT	CASSSYGDTEAFF
TRBV9	16	many	NA	TRBJ1-2	TGTGCCAGCAGCGTAGATAGGACAGAGTATACATATGGCTACACCTTC	CASSVDRTEYTYGYTF
TRBV7-3	17	many	NA	TRBJ2-3	TGTGCCAGCAGCTTGAGGGGGGGTATGAGGGGCACAGATACGCAGTATTTT	CASSLRGGMRGTDTQYF
TRBV12-3/TRBV12-4	13	NA	NA	TRBJ1-1	TGTGCCAGCGGTGGACAGAACCTCTTGGGGGCTTTCTTT	CASGGQNLLGAFF
TRBV20-1	11	many	NA	TRBJ2-4	TGCAGTGCTAGAGATAGGATCATTCAGTACTTC	CSARDRIIQYF
TRBV20-1	16	NA	NA	TRBJ2-6	TGCAGTGCTCTGGACCGAACAAGGGGTGGGGCCAACGTCCTGACTTTC	CSALDRTRGGANVLTF
TRBV20-1	13	many	TRBD2	TRBJ2-3	TGCACCATTAGCGGGGGTCCCACAGATACGCAGTATTTT	CTISGGPTDTQYF
TRBV5-4	15	many	TRBD2	TRBJ2-3	TGTGCCAGCAGTCCTCGGGAGGCGGGGGGAGATACGCAGTATTTT	CASSPREAGGDTQYF
TRBV10-3	14	many	NA	TRBJ2-1	TGTGCCATCAGTGAAAATAAAGGGGCCAATGAGCAGTTCTTC	CAISENKGANEQFF
TRBV10-3	18	few	NA	TRBJ2-2	TGTGCCATCAGTGTCTCCGACAGAGAGTTTACTTTGACCGGGGAGCTGTTTTTT	CAISVSDREFTLTGELFF
TRBV5-1	15	many	TRBD2	TRBJ2-1	TGCGCCAGCAGCTCAACTAGCGGGAGGGGGAGAGAGCAGTTCTTC	CASSSTSGRGREQFF
TRBV5-1	16	many	TRBD1	TRBJ2-5	TGCGCCAGCAGCTTGGAGGGACAGGGGGCGGCAGAGACCCAGTACTTC	CASSLEGQGAAETQYF
TRBV20-1	13	many	NA	TRBJ2-3	TGCAGTGCTCAAGACAGGAGCACAGATACGCAGTATTTT	CSAQDRSTDTQYF
TRBV19	11	many	NA	TRBJ1-1	TGTGCCAGTAGTCAACAGGGTGAAGCTTTCTTT	CASSQQGEAFF
TRBV2	15	few	TRBD2	TRBJ2-2	TGTGCCAGCAGTGACCCTAGCGGGAGGTCCGGGGAGCTGTTTTTT	CASSDPSGRSGELFF
TRBV29-1	15	few	TRBD2	TRBJ2-7	TGCAGCGTCTTTAGCGGGGCCAGATCCTCCTACGAGCAGTACTTC	CSVFSGARSSYEQYF
TRBV11-2	13	few	NA	TRBJ1-5	TGTGCCAGCAGCCAATACGGCGGACAGCCCCAGCATTTT	CASSQYGGQPQHF
TRBV5-6	14	many	TRBD2	TRBJ2-1	TGTGCCAGCAGCTTGGGTGGGACTACAATCGAACAGTTCTTC	CASSLGGTTIEQFF
TRBV5-1	15	many	NA	TRBJ2-2	TGCGCCAGCAGCTCCCGACAGCCAAACACCGGGGAGCTGTTTTTT	CASSSRQPNTGELFF
TRBV28	14	NA	NA	TRBJ1-2	TGTGCCAGCAGTCCCTCTGGAGGACTCTATGGCTACACCTTC	CASSPSGGLYGYTF
TRBV19	14	many	NA	TRBJ2-3	TGTGCCAGTAGTTGGGGAAGCGCCACAGATACGCAGTATTTT	CASSWGSATDTQYF
TRBV7-9	15	many	NA	TRBJ2-1	TGTGCCAGCAGCGACCAATTGGCGCAATACAATGAGCAGTTCTTC	CASSDQLAQYNEQFF
TRBV11-3	15	NA	NA	TRBJ1-6	TGTGCCAGCAGCTTTACAGGTGGGGTTAATTCACCCCTCCACTTT	CASSFTGGVNSPLHF
TRBV24-1	15	many	NA	TRBJ2-3	TGTGCCACCAGTGGCAAGGCCGGGGATCCAGATACGCAGTATTTT	CATSGKAGDPDTQYF
TRBV20-1	14	few	NA	TRBJ2-1	TGCAGTGCTAGGGGGCAGGAAGGCTACAATGAGCCTTTCTTC	CSARGQEGYNEPFF
TRBV20-1	13	few	NA	TRBJ1-5	TGCAGTGCTAGAGGGGATAGCAATCAGCCCCAGCATTTT	CSARGDSNQPQHF